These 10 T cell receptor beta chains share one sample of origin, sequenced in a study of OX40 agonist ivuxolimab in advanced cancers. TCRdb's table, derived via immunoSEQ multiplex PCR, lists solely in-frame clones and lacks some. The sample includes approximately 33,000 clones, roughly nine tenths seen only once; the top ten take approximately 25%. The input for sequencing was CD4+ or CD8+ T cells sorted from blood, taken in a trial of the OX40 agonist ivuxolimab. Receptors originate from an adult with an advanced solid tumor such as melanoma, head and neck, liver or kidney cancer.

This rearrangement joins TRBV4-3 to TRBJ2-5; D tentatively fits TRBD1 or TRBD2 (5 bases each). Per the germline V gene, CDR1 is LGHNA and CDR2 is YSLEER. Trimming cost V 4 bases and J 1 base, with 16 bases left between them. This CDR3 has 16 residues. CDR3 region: CASSPQSGTPQETQYF. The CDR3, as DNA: TGCGCCAGCAGCCCTCAGTCAGGGACCCCCCAAGAGACCCAGTACTTC.

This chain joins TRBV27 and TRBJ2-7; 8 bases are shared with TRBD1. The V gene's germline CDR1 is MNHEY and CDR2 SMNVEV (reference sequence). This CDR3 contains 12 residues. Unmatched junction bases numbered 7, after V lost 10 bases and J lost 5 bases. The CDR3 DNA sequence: TGTGCCACGGCGCAGGGGGCCCACGAGCAGTACTTC. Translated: CATAQGAHEQYF.

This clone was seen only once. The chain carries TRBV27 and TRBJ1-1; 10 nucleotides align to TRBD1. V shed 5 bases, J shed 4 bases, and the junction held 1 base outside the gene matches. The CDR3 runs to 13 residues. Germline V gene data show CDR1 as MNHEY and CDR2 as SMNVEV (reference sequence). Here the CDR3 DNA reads TGTGCCAGCAGTCGACAGGGGGCCACTGAAGCTTTCTTT. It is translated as CASSRQGATEAFF.

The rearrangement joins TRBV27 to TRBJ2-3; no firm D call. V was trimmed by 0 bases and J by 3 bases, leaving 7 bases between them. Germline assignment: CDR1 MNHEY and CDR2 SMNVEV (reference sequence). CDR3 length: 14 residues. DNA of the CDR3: TGTGCCAGCAGTTTATCCTCATATACAGATACGCAGTATTTT. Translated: CASSLSSYTDTQYF.

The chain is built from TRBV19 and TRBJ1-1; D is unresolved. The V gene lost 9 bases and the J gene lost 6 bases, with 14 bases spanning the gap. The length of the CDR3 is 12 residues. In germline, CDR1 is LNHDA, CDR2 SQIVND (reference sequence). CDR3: CASRPGAAEAFF. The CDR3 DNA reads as TGTGCCAGCCGGCCCGGAGCGGCTGAAGCTTTCTTT.

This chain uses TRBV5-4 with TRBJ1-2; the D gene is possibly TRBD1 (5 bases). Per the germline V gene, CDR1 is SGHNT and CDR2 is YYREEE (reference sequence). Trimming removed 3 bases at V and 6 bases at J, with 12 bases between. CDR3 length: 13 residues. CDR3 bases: TGTGCCAGCAGCTCCAGGGATGTGGATGGCTACACCTTC. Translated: CASSSRDVDGYTF.

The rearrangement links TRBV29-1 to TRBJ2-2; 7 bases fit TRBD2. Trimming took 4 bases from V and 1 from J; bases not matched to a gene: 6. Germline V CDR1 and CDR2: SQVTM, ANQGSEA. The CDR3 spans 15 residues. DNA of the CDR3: TGCAGCGTTGCTGGGGGGGACCTGAACACCGGGGAGCTGTTTTTT. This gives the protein CSVAGGDLNTGELFF.

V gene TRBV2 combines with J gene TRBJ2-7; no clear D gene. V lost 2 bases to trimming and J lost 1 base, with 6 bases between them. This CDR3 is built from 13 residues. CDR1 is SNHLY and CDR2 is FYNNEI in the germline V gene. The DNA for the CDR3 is TGTGCCAGCAGTGAATTGGTGTCCTACGAGCAGTACTTC. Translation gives CASSELVSYEQYF.

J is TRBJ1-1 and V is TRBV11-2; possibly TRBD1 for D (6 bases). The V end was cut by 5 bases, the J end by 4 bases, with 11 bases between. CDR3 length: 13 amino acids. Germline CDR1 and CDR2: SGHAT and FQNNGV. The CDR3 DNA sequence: TGTGCCAGCAGCGGACAGAGTTTCACTGAAGCTTTCTTT. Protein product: CASSGQSFTEAFF.

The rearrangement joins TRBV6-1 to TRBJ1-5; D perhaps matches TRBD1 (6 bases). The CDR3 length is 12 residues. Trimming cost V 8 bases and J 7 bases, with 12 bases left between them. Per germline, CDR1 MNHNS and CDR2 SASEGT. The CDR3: CASEEGGQPQHF. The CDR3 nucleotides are TGTGCCAGCGAAGAGGGGGGACAGCCCCAGCATTTT.